A single sample is the source of the 2 T cell receptor beta chains below, sequenced in a study of blood T cell repertoires in COVID-19 (TCRdb year 2020). Receptor libraries were prepared by the immunoSEQ multiplex PCR assay. The table was pulled from immuneACCESS by TCRdb, which kept in-frame rearrangements only. Such tables lose some clones; where checked, under half of the loss comes from unresolved V genes, and the rest has no known cause. The table for this sample lists under 250,000 clones; around 86% of them were counted only once. Clones ranked in the top ten supply 1.5% to 2% of the sample. Sequenced: peripheral blood. The receptors shown here come from a man aged 25 to 40 who had recovered from COVID-19.

This clone is a singleton in its sample. The chain recombines TRBV28 with TRBJ1-6; no firm D call. Trimming stripped 2 bases from V and 0 bases from J, with 8 bases between. The CDR3 has 16 residues. Germline values: CDR1 MDHEN, CDR2 SYDVKM. The CDR3 here is CASSLEAGSYNSPLHF. CDR3 sequence (DNA): TGTGCCAGCAGTTTAGAGGCGGGCTCCTATAATTCACCCCTCCACTTT.

Here the CDR3 reads CATSDLEGAGQPQHF. The CDR3 nucleotides read TGTGCCACCAGTGATTTGGAGGGGGCGGGGCAGCCCCAGCATTTT. This chain joins TRBV24-1 and TRBJ1-5, with TRBD1 matching 7 bases. This CDR3 contains 15 residues. Trimming removed 0 bases from V and 7 bases from J; junction bases left unmatched: 5. CDR1 and CDR2 (germline): KGHDR, SFDVKD.